Listed below are T cell receptor beta chains from one sample, sequenced in a study of shared clonotypes between healthy human individuals. Clones were sequenced by immunoSEQ multiplex PCR, and TCRdb holds only the in-frame ones, with some missing. Of about 2.2 million clones listed, 85% to 95% are singletons. The source material was naive CD8+ T cells from PBMCs. The receptors shown here come from a man younger than 30 in good health. Some clones in this sample may be carry-over from other donors' samples. CDR3s include the opening cysteine and the closing phenylalanine or tryptophan. The order of the fields is V gene, D gene, clone size, J gene, CDR3 DNA, CDR3 protein. A D gene is named only where the DNA matches it firmly. Clone size appears in some rows only: once, few, many, or a class for an expanded clone.

>TRBV28|TRBD1|NA|TRBJ1-5
TGTGCCAGCAGTTTGGGACAGGGGTTCAGGCAGCCCCAGCATTTT
CASSLGQGFRQPQHF
>TRBV7-8|NA|NA|TRBJ1-2
TGTGCCAGCAGCTTAGCGGTACCAGTCTATGGCTACACCTTC
CASSLAVPVYGYTF
>TRBV5-1|TRBD1|once|TRBJ2-1
TGCGCCAGCTGCCGGGACAGGGGCTACAATGAGCAGTTCTTC
CASCRDRGYNEQFF
>TRBV5-6|TRBD1|NA|TRBJ2-1
TGTGCCAGCAGCTTGAACAGGGGGAATAAGCAGTTCTTC
CASSLNRGNKQFF
>TRBV7-3|TRBD2|NA|TRBJ2-1
TGTGCCAGTTCTATAGCGGGACTTTACAATGAGCAGTTCTTC
CASSIAGLYNEQFF
>TRBV28|NA|once|TRBJ2-7
TGTGCCAGCAGTTTTATCCCTCAGGGTACCTACGAGCAGTACTTC
CASSFIPQGTYEQYF
>TRBV5-1|NA|NA|TRBJ2-5
TGCGCCAGCGCTTTGGACCGTCTAGGGGAGACCCAGTACTTC
CASALDRLGETQYF
>TRBV4-2|NA|NA|TRBJ2-1
TGTGCCAGCAGCCAAGAGGTCGGGGTCTTTTACTCCTACAATGAGCAGTTCTTC
CASSQEVGVFYSYNEQFF
>TRBV7-3|NA|NA|TRBJ2-5
TGTGCCAGCAGCTTATTAGCGGTACCGGGGGAGACCCAGTACTTC
CASSLLAVPGETQYF
>TRBV9|NA|NA|TRBJ2-5
TGTGCCAGCAGCGTAGGTGAGCTCGGCAGGCCACAAGAGACCCAGTACTTC
CASSVGELGRPQETQYF
>TRBV9|NA|NA|TRBJ2-3
TGTGCCAGCAGCCCCGGAAAGGGCACAGATACGCAGTATTTT
CASSPGKGTDTQYF
>TRBV25-1|NA|NA|TRBJ2-3
TGTGCCAGCACCTGGGCGATGGGCACGCCAGATACGCAGTATTTT
CASTWAMGTPDTQYF
>TRBV9|TRBD1|NA|TRBJ1-4
TGTGCCAGCAGCGTAGGGTGGACAGGAGGGGACGAAAAACTGTTTTTT
CASSVGWTGGDEKLFF
>TRBV30|NA|NA|TRBJ2-7
TGTGCCTGGAGTGAGGGTTCGGGGAGCTCCTACGAGCAGTACTTC
CAWSEGSGSSYEQYF
>TRBV7-2|TRBD1|NA|TRBJ2-1
TGTGCCAGCAGACCCCGGGACAGGTACTACAATGAGCAGTTCTTC
CASRPRDRYYNEQFF
>TRBV29-1|NA|few|TRBJ1-1
TGCAGCGTTGTGGTATATGAAGCTTTCTTT
CSVVVYEAFF
>TRBV29-1|TRBD1|NA|TRBJ2-7
TGCAGCGTTGCTACGACAGGGGCTCTCTACGAGCAGTACTTC
CSVATTGALYEQYF
>TRBV7-6|TRBD2|NA|TRBJ2-7
TGTGCCAGCAGCTTAGCTCTGGCGGGGGGGGCAGGGCCCTACGAGCAGTACTTC
CASSLALAGGAGPYEQYF
>TRBV9|TRBD2|NA|TRBJ2-2
TGTGCCAGCAGCGTAGGGAGAGGGGCGGGAGCACGGACCGGGGAGCTGTTTTTT
CASSVGRGAGARTGELFF
>TRBV7-6|NA|NA|TRBJ2-7
TGTGCCAGCAGCTTAGTGGTTGGGGACTACGAGCAGTACTTC
CASSLVVGDYEQYF
>TRBV5-6|NA|NA|TRBJ1-5
TGTGCCAGCAGCTTGGGAGGACCAGGACCCCTAAGGCCCCAGCATTTT
CASSLGGPGPLRPQHF
>TRBV28|NA|NA|TRBJ1-4
TGTGCCAGCAGTTTACAGGGTAGCGAAAAACTGTTTTTT
CASSLQGSEKLFF
>TRBV7-2|TRBD2|NA|TRBJ2-1
TGTGCCAGCAGCTCCAGGGACTACAAGGGACCTTTCAATGAGCAGTTCTTC
CASSSRDYKGPFNEQFF
>TRBV13|NA|NA|TRBJ2-4
TGTGCCAGCAGCATTGGACGAGTCGGCAAAAACATTCAGTACTTC
CASSIGRVGKNIQYF
>TRBV6-1|NA|NA|TRBJ1-5
TGTGCCAGCAGTGAAGGTCCGGCCTTCCATCAGCCCCAGCATTTT
CASSEGPAFHQPQHF
>TRBV7-8|NA|NA|TRBJ2-7
TGTGCCAGCAGCTTGGGGCGACCCAGTGGCGACGAGCAGTACTTC
CASSLGRPSGDEQYF
>TRBV5-1|NA|NA|TRBJ2-7
TGCGCCAGCAGGACGGACCTTTCCTACGAGCAGTACTTC
CASRTDLSYEQYF
>TRBV19|NA|NA|TRBJ1-1
TGTGCCAGTAGAGCAGGGGCGGTATTCACTGAAGCTTTCTTT
CASRAGAVFTEAFF
>TRBV5-1|NA|NA|TRBJ2-1
TGCGCCAGCAGTCAAACAGGGATGGGTAATGAGCAGTTCTTC
CASSQTGMGNEQFF
>TRBV2|NA|NA|TRBJ2-7
TGTGCCAGCAGTGAAGCAACTAGGACCGCCGCCGAGCAGTACTTC
CASSEATRTAAEQYF